This T cell receptor (beta chain) is from a study of shared clonotypes between healthy human individuals. The donors were adults (healthy and HIV-negative) with no recent acute infections or vaccinations. CD4+ cell separation produced CD45RA+ naive and CD45RA-negative memory subsets. Study-wide points: Only blood was sampled, and tissue TCR repertoires likely differ from blood ones.

This clone was counted once. Its antigen is still unknown. This CDR3 is 15 amino acids long. Trimming removed 5 bases from V and 0 bases from J; junction bases left unmatched: 4. The germline gives CDR1 SGHAT, CDR2 FQNNGV. Sequencing was performed with immunoSEQ multiplex PCR; in TCRdb, only in-frame clones are kept and a portion is missing. The sample comprises millions of clones, 85% to 95% of which are singletons, and 0.13% rests with the top ten. This clonotype was obtained from a man between 18 and 29 years old in good health. Material for sequencing was naive CD4+ T cells sorted from blood. As to subset: CD45RA+ positively selected. The rearrangement links TRBV11-2 to TRBJ2-7, with TRBD2 matching 10 bases. CDR3 residues: CASSTSGISSYEQYF. For the CDR3, the DNA is TGTGCCAGCAGCACTAGCGGGATAAGCTCCTACGAGCAGTACTTC.